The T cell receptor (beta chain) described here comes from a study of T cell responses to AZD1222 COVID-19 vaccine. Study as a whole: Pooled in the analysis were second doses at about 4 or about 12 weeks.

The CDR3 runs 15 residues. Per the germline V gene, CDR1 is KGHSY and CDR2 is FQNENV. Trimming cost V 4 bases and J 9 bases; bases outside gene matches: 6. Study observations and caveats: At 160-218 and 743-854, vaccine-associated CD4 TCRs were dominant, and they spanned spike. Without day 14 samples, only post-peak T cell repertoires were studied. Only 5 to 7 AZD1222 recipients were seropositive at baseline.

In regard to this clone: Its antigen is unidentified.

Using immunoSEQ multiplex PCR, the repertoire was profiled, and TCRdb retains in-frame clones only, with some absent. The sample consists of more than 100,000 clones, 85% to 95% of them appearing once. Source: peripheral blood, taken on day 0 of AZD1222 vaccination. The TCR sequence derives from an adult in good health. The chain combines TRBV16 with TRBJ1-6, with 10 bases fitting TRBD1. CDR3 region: CASSPGGQGSSPLHF. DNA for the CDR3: TGTGCCAGCAGCCCCGGGGGACAGGGGAGTTCACCCCTCCACTTT.